A selection of T cell receptor beta chains follows, all from one sample in a study of control samples from healthy donors and cancer patients. Repertoires were generated with immunoSEQ multiplex PCR, while TCRdb's copy carries only in-frame clones and drops some. The data show tens of thousands of clones, 85% seen once. The sample comprised blood. Every receptor here comes from a man aged 35 to 55 in good health. CDR3s include the opening cysteine and the closing phenylalanine or tryptophan. A D gene is named only where the DNA matches it firmly. A clone size is listed for some rows: how often the clone was seen (once, few, many), or a class if it is expanded.

>TRBJ2-7|.|TRBV7-3|.
TGTGCCAGCAGCTTCGGTCAAGGTCGTCAGTACTTC
CASSFGQGRQYF
>TRBJ2-7|TRBD2|TRBV7-2|.
TGTGCCAGCAGCTTAGGGACTAGCGGGAGCTACGAGCAGTACTTC
CASSLGTSGSYEQYF
>TRBJ2-5|.|TRBV27|.
TGTGCCAGCAGTTTCGGAGGAGAGACCCAGTACTTC
CASSFGGETQYF
>TRBJ1-2|TRBD1|TRBV5-1|.
TGCGCCAGCAGCCCTAACCGGGACAGGACTGGCTACACCTTC
CASSPNRDRTGYTF
>TRBJ1-1|.|TRBV6-2/TRBV6-3|.
TGTGCCAGCAGTCGAGTGAACACTGAAGCTTTCTTT
CASSRVNTEAFF
>TRBJ1-1|.|TRBV5-4|.
TGTGCCAGCAGCTTGGTCGGGGCGTACACTGAAGCTTTCTTT
CASSLVGAYTEAFF
>TRBJ1-2|.|TRBV5-1|few
TGCGCCAGCAGCCTGGGGGAACGCTATGGCTACACCTTC
CASSLGERYGYTF
>TRBJ2-3|.|TRBV2|.
TGTGCCAGCAGGGACCGGACCAAGGGGGATACGCAGTATTTT
CASRDRTKGDTQYF
>TRBJ1-1|.|TRBV4-3|.
TGCGCCAGCAGCCCCCAGACAGCTATGAACACTGAAGCTTTCTTT
CASSPQTAMNTEAFF
>TRBJ2-3|TRBD1|TRBV28|.
TGTGCCAGCGGGACAGGGGGCCTCACAGATACGCAGTATTTT
CASGTGGLTDTQYF
>TRBJ1-2|.|TRBV18|.
TGTGCCAGCTCACCACCTCAGGGATCTAACTATGGCTACACCTTC
CASSPPQGSNYGYTF
>TRBJ2-7|.|TRBV9|.
TGTGCCAGCAGCGTAAGGTTCGAAGCCTACGAGCAGTACTTC
CASSVRFEAYEQYF
>TRBJ1-5|.|TRBV27|few
TGTGCCAGCAGCCCCCGCAGGGGAGGTCAGCCCCAGCATTTT
CASSPRRGGQPQHF
>TRBJ1-2|.|TRBV18|.
TGTGCCAGCTCACCACCAGTGGGCGGCTACACCTTC
CASSPPVGGYTF
>TRBJ1-2|.|TRBV5-6|.
TGTGCCAGCAGTCCCGTCCGAGCTAACTATGGCTACACCTTC
CASSPVRANYGYTF
>TRBJ2-2|.|TRBV6-6|.
TGTGCCAGCAGGCCCCCCAGCGGGAACACCGGGGAGCTGTTTTTT
CASRPPSGNTGELFF
>TRBJ1-1|.|TRBV2|.
TGTGCCAGCGGGCGGGGAGGAACTGAAGCTTTCTTT
CASGRGGTEAFF
>TRBJ2-6|.|TRBV30|.
TGTGCCTGGAGTGTACCGGGGTTCTCTGGGGCCAACGTCCTGACTTTC
CAWSVPGFSGANVLTF
>TRBJ2-1|TRBD2|TRBV6-2/TRBV6-3|.
TGTGCCAGCAGTTACTCGTTAGGTCGGGGGGAGGACAATGAGCAGTTCTTC
CASSYSLGRGEDNEQFF
>TRBJ2-5|.|TRBV7-8|.
TGTGCCAGCAGTTTGTTTTCGGAGACCCAGTACTTC
CASSLFSETQYF
>TRBJ2-3|.|TRBV7-3|.
TGTGCCAGCAGCCCCCGCGCAGGTCAGGGTACCACAGATACGCAGTATTTT
CASSPRAGQGTTDTQYF
>TRBJ1-1|.|TRBV6-5|.
TGTGCCAGCAGTAGGGGGGCGCGGACTGAAGCTTTCTTT
CASSRGARTEAFF
>TRBJ2-7|TRBD2|TRBV6-6|.
TGTGCCAGCAGTTTGGGACTAGCTAGCGAGCAGTACTTC
CASSLGLASEQYF
>TRBJ2-7|TRBD1|TRBV7-3|.
TGTGCCAGCAGACCAGGACAGGGGACGCCCTACGAGCAGTACTTC
CASRPGQGTPYEQYF
>TRBJ1-3|.|TRBV5-5|.
TGTGCCAGCGAAATGGCCTCTGGAAACACCATATATTTT
CASEMASGNTIYF
>TRBJ1-2|.|TRBV9|.
TGTGCCAGCAGCCCCCATTCGGGGACCCAGGAATACACCTTC
CASSPHSGTQEYTF
>TRBJ1-1|.|TRBV19|.
TGTGCCAGTAGTATGTCCCGCAGGCGCACTGAAGCTTTCTTT
CASSMSRRRTEAFF
>TRBJ2-7|.|TRBV14|.
TGTGCCAGCAGCCCTGTTTCGAGATACGAGCAGTACTTC
CASSPVSRYEQYF
>TRBJ2-7|.|TRBV19|.
TGTGCCAGTAGTGTCGGCTATAGCTCCTACGAGCAGTACTTC
CASSVGYSSYEQYF
>TRBJ1-6|.|TRBV11-3|.
TGTGCCAGCAGCTTATCATCGGTGCGGGATTCACCCCTCCACTTT
CASSLSSVRDSPLHF
>TRBJ2-3|.|TRBV9|.
TGTGCCAGCAGCGTAGGGGTTACAGCCTCTAGCACAGATACGCAGTATTTT
CASSVGVTASSTDTQYF
>TRBJ2-3|.|TRBV7-8|.
TGTGCCAGCAGCCCCCCGAAAGAAGATACGCAGTATTTT
CASSPPKEDTQYF
>TRBJ2-7|.|TRBV19|.
TGTGCCAGTAGTATATTTACAGGGAGCTCCTACGAGCAGTACTTC
CASSIFTGSSYEQYF
>TRBJ2-1|.|TRBV24-1|.
TGTGCCACCAGTGATTTTTCGTCCGCGTACAATGAGCAGTTCTTC
CATSDFSSAYNEQFF
>TRBJ2-6|.|TRBV30|.
TGTGCCTGGAGAGGCTCCGGGGCCAACGTCCTGACTTTC
CAWRGSGANVLTF
>TRBJ1-2|.|TRBV12-3/TRBV12-4|.
TGTGCCAGCAGTCCTCGACCGACAGATGGCTACACCTTC
CASSPRPTDGYTF
>TRBJ1-1|TRBD1|TRBV5-1|.
TGCGCCAGCAGAAAAACGGCGGGGACAGGGCGTGGGAGGTTTGTCACTGAAGCTTTCTTT
CASRKTAGTGRGRFVTEAFF
>TRBJ2-3|.|TRBV11-3|.
TGTGCCAGCAGCTCCCGTTCTGGTAGGGGTAGCACAGATACGCAGTATTTT
CASSSRSGRGSTDTQYF
>TRBJ1-1|.|TRBV5-5|.
TGTGCCAGCAGCTTCCGGTACGTAGGGGGGGCTGAAGCTTTCTTT
CASSFRYVGGAEAFF
>TRBJ1-2|TRBD1|TRBV15|.
TGTGCCACCAGCAGACCACGGCAGGGGGCCTCTGGCTACACCTTC
CATSRPRQGASGYTF
>TRBJ2-2|.|TRBV2|.
TGTGCCAGCAGGACGACGAACACCGGGGAGCTGTTTTTT
CASRTTNTGELFF
>TRBJ2-3|.|TRBV11-2|once
TGTGCCAGCAGCTTAGTCAAGGGTAGCACAGATACGCAGTATTTT
CASSLVKGSTDTQYF
>TRBJ2-3|.|TRBV3-1/TRBV3-2|.
TGTGCCAGCAGCCGAGACCCCGGGACAGATACGCAGTATTTT
CASSRDPGTDTQYF
>TRBJ2-1|.|TRBV3-1/TRBV3-2|.
TGTGCCAGCAGCCTGTCGACTACGAGAGCCAATGAGCAGTTCTTC
CASSLSTTRANEQFF
>TRBJ2-3|.|TRBV7-3|.
TGTGCCAGCAGCTTCATGGGCACAGATACGCAGTATTTT
CASSFMGTDTQYF
>TRBJ2-7|.|TRBV9|.
TGTGCCAGCAGCGTAACGGCGGGCGAGCAGTACTTC
CASSVTAGEQYF
>TRBJ2-5|TRBD1|TRBV7-2|.
TGTGCCAGCAGCTTTTTAGGGACAGAAGAGACCCAGTACTTC
CASSFLGTEETQYF
>TRBJ1-1|.|TRBV6-6|.
TGTGCCAGCAGTTCTCGGGGGCGCGGTCTTCCCGAAGCTTTCTTT
CASSSRGRGLPEAFF
>TRBJ2-1|TRBD1|TRBV6-5|.
TGTGCCAGCACCTGGACAGGGAGATCCTACAATGAGCAGTTCTTC
CASTWTGRSYNEQFF
>TRBJ1-3|.|TRBV2|.
TGTGCCAGCAGTGCCGGACCTGGAAACACCATATATTTT
CASSAGPGNTIYF
>TRBJ1-5|.|TRBV7-8|once
TGTGCCAGCAGCTTAGGGTGGGACACCAATCAGCCCCAGCATTTT
CASSLGWDTNQPQHF
>TRBJ2-2|.|TRBV6-5|.
TGTGCCAGCAGTTCCCGCCGATCCGAGCGTCCCGGGGAGCTGTTTTTT
CASSSRRSERPGELFF
>TRBJ1-6|TRBD1|TRBV4-3|.
TGCGCCAGCAGCCAAGAGGGGGACAGGGCGGCCCTCCACTTT
CASSQEGDRAALHF
>TRBJ1-1|.|TRBV11-3|.
TGTGCCAGCAGCTTGCGGGACACGCGAAACACTGAAGCTTTCTTT
CASSLRDTRNTEAFF
>TRBJ1-1|.|TRBV5-6|once
TGTGCCAGCAGCTTGGCGGCTCCCTACACTGAAGCTTTCTTT
CASSLAAPYTEAFF